This TCR beta chain was captured in a study of blood T cell repertoires in COVID-19 (dated by TCRdb to about 2020). With regard to the full study: Samples from collaborators originated in the United States, Italy and Spain and spanned both the acute and convalescent phases of COVID-19. Samples were obtained from the ongoing ImmuneRACE study (first 160 participants) and from about 1,300 subjects provided by 6 global collaborators. The repertoires were released in a freely available public database meant as a resource for research on the immune response to SARS-CoV-2. The material from the prospective study consisted of cDNA or gDNA derived from T cells, B-cell-depleted T cells, or PBMCs. Sample metadata almost always included a de-identified subject ID, COVID-19 status, age in years and sex. Where available, HLA class I and class II types were obtained from metadata supplied by the sample provider rather than from assay-based typing. Subjects who had been exposed to COVID-19, were actively infected with it, or had recovered from it provided the deeply sampled blood TCRbeta repertoires that made up the dataset. Here is what the overall study found, with its caveats: Clinical and demographic metadata were provided uncurated, with the amount varying by source and participant.

CDR1 and CDR2 are drawn from the germline V gene: MDHEN, SYDVKM. Reading from cysteine to phenylalanine, the CDR3 counts 14 amino acids. This entry keeps only the CDR3 DNA: 42 bases, framed from base 1. Each collaborating institution followed its own protocols to collect whole blood in K2EDTA tubes. Collaborator samples were shipped for TCRbeta analysis as frozen whole blood, isolated PBMCs, or DNA extracted from either sample type. As for this clone: The antigen it binds to is not known. No qualities accompany the bases; no much larger clone lies one base away.

TCRbeta CDR3 regions were amplified from genomic DNA by means of the immunoSEQ Assay, a bias-controlled multiplex PCR. Turning to the authors' computational methods: The number of nucleated cells in each sample was estimated from the amplification of reference gene primers within the assay. To quantify the absolute abundance of each unique TCRbeta CDR3 rearrangement, sequence reads were collapsed and filtered. Productive Simpson clonality was computed per sample as the square root of Simpson's diversity index over productive rearrangements. TCRdb holds this immuneACCESS table with in-frame rearrangements only. Some clones are missing; in checked studies, unresolved V genes explain under half, and the rest has no known cause. V and J calls and clone size follow that table, whereas D and trimming were derived from the DNA. In all, the sample holds some 62,000 clones, and around 80% of those were seen once. The ten largest clones take up 18% of the sample.

This clonotype was sampled from a man aged 55 to 69 with acute or convalescent COVID-19. The sequenced material came from peripheral blood. The chain employs TRBV28 and TRBJ2-7; 8 of the junction bases match TRBD1. The DNA sequence is TGTGCTTCCAAGGGTCAGGGGGCCACCTACGAGCAGTACTTC. Its amino acids are CASKGQGATYEQYF.